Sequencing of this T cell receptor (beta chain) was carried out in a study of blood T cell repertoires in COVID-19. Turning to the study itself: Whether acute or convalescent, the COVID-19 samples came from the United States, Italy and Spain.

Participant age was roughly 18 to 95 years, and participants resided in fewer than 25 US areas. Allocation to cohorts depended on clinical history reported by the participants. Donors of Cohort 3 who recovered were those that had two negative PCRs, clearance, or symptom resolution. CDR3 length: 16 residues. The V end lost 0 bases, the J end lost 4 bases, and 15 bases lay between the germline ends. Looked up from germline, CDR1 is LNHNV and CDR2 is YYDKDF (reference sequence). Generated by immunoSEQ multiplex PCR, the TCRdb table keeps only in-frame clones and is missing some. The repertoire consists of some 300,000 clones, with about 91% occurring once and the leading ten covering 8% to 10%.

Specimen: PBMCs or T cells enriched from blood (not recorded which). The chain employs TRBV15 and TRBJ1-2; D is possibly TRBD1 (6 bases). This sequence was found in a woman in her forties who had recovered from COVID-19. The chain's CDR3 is CATSRDVGQGFYGYTF. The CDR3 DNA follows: TGTGCCACCAGCAGAGATGTCGGCCAGGGGTTCTATGGCTACACCTTC.